This TCR beta chain was found in a study of glioma-infiltrating T cells. As concerns this clonotype: Its specificity is unknown.

The iRepertoire nested amplicon-rescue multiplex PCR amplified TCR alpha and beta CDR3s from RNA. TCRdb reprocessed the multiplex PCR reads with MiXCR, giving one entry per CDR3 protein. The sample has some 85,000 distinct CDR3 sequences; about 23% are singletons. Notes on the study in general: Non-neoplastic patients had below-expected tissue-blood divergence, while all gliomas exceeded expectation.

Between the trimmed V and J ends, which lost 5 bases and 3 bases, there was a span of 23 bases. The CDR3 is 17 amino acids. The germline gives CDR1 SEHNR, CDR2 FQNEAQ (reference sequence). The chain has TRBV7-9 and TRBJ2-7; D not resolved. The sequence derives from a human donor with low-grade glioma or glioblastoma, undergoing nonglioma brain surgery, or in good health (not recorded which). The sample comprised glioma tissue, nonneoplastic brain tissue, or PBMCs (not recorded which). The CDR3 sequence: CASSPRPDRRTDYEQYF. The CDR3 DNA sequence: TGTGCCAGCAGCCCGAGACCCGACCGTCGGACCGACTACGAGCAGTACTTC.